The clone carrying this T cell receptor beta chain was recorded only once. The data originate from a study of shared clonotypes between healthy human individuals. Method: immunoSEQ multiplex PCR; TCRdb's copy keeps in-frame clones and lacks some. The sample includes about 500,000 clones, approximately 71% of them seen just once. The CDR3 totals 12 residues. In germline, CDR1 is MNHNS, CDR2 SASEGT. Trimming removed 8 bases from V and 4 bases from J, with 10 bases in between. The donors, healthy adults who were HIV-negative, had experienced no recent acute infections or vaccinations. Genomic DNA, for the unsorted samples, came from about 90 million PBMCs.

Sequencing was performed on PBMCs. This clonotype was obtained from a woman in her thirties or forties in good health. Some clones in this sample may be carry-over from other donors' samples. The J gene is TRBJ2-3, the V gene TRBV6-1, with D possibly TRBD2 on 5 matching bases. The CDR3 bases are TGTGCCAGCGGCGAGAGGGCAGATACGCAGTATTTT. Protein sequence: CASGERADTQYF.